This record covers a single T cell receptor beta chain. Method: immunoSEQ multiplex PCR; TCRdb's copy keeps in-frame clones and lacks some. This sample has over 120,000 clones, with 85% to 95% found just once. This sample stems from a study of T cell responses to AZD1222 COVID-19 vaccine. J was trimmed by 6 bases and V by 0 bases; bases with no gene match: 8. Germline V gene lookup returns CDR1 SGDLS and CDR2 YYNGEE. The CDR3 length is 17 residues. The chain couples TRBV9 to TRBJ2-1; 11 positions agree with TRBD2. The material sequenced was peripheral blood, taken on day 0 of AZD1222 vaccination. The receptor was derived from an adult in good health. The CDR3 loop is CASSVALTSGGLNEQFF. The CDR3 DNA reads TGTGCCAGCAGCGTAGCTCTAACTAGCGGGGGACTCAATGAGCAGTTCTTC.